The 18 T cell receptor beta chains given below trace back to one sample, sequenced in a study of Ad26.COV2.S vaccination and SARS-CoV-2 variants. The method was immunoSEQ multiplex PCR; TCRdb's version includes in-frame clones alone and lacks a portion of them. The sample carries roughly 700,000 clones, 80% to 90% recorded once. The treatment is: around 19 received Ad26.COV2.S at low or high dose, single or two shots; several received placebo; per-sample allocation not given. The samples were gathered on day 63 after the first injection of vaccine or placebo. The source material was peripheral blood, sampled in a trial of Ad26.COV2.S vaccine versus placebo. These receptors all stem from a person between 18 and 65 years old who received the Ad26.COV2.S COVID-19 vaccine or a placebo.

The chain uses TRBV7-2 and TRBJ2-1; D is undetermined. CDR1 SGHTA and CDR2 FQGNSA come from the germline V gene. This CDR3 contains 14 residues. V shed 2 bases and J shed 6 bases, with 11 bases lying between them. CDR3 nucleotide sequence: TGTGCCAGCAGCTTACCCCCGTATTCCAATGAGCAGTTCTTC. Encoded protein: CASSLPPYSNEQFF.

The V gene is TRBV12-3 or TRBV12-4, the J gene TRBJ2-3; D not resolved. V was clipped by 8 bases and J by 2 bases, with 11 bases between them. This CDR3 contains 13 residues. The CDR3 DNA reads TGTGCCAGCGGGTTTATGACCACAGATACGCAGTATTTT. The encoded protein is CASGFMTTDTQYF.

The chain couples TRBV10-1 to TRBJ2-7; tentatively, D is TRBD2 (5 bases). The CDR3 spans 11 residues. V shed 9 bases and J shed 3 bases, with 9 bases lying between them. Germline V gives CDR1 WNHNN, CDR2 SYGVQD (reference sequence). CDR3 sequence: CAREDGYEQYF. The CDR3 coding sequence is TGCGCCAGGGAGGACGGCTACGAGCAGTACTTC.

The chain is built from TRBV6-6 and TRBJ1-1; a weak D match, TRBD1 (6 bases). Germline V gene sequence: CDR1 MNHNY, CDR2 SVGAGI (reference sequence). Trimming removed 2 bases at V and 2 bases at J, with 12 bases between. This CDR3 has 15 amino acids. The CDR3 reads CASSYNREVNTEAFF. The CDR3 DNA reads TGTGCCAGCAGTTACAACAGGGAGGTAAACACTGAAGCTTTCTTT.

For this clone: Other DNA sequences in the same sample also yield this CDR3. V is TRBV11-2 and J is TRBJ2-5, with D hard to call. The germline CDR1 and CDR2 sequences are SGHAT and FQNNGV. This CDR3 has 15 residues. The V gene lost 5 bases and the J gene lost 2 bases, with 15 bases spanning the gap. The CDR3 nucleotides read TGTGCCAGCAGCCTGGACCCGGGCCCACAAGAGACCCAGTACTTC. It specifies CASSLDPGPQETQYF.

The DNA for the CDR3 is TGTGCCACCCAGGAGGCAGGGCGAGGGACAGATACGCAGTATTTT. Its translation: CATQEAGRGTDTQYF. The chain couples TRBV6-5 to TRBJ2-3; D may match TRBD1 or TRBD2 (5 bases each). CDR3 length: 15 amino acids. The germline gives CDR1 MNHEY, CDR2 SVGAGI. V was shortened by 10 bases and J by 3 bases, with 20 bases between the two germline ends.

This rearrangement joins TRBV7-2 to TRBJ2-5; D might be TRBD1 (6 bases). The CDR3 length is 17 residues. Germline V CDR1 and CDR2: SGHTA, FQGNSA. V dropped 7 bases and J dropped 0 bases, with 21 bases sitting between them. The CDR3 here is CASTQSGDKTYQETQYF. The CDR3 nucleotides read TGTGCCAGCACCCAATCTGGGGACAAAACTTACCAAGAGACCCAGTACTTC.

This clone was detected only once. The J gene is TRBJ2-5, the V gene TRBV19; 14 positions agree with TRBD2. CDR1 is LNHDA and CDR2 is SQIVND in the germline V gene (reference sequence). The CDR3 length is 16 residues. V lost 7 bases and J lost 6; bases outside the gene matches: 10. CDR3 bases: TGTGCCAGTAAAGGGACTAGCGGGAGAGGTACGCAGACCCAGTACTTC. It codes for CASKGTSGRGTQTQYF.

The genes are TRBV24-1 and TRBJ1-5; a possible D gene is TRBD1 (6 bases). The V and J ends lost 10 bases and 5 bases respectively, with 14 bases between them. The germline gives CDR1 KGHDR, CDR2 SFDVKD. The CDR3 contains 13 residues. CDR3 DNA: TGTGCCACACAGGGCCCCCGGGATCAGCCCCAGCATTTT. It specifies CATQGPRDQPQHF.

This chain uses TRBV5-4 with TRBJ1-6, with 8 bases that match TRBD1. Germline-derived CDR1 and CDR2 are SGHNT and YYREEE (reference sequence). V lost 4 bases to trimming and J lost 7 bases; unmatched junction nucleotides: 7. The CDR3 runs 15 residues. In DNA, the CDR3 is TGTGCCAGCAGCGCCCGACAGGGGAGGAATTCACCCCTCCACTTT. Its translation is CASSARQGRNSPLHF.

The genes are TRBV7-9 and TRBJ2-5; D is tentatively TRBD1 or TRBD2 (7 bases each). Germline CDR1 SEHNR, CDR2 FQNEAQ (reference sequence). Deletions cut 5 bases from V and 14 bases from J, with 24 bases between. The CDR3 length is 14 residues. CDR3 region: CASSAGLDRDRPYF. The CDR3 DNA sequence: TGTGCCAGCAGCGCAGGACTAGACCGGGACAGACCCTACTTC.

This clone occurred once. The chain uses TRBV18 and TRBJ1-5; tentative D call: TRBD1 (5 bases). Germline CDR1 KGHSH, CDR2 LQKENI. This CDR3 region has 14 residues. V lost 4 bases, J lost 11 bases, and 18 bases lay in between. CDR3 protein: CASSQTDTPSAQHF. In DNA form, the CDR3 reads TGTGCCAGCTCACAGACAGACACCCCATCGGCCCAGCATTTT.

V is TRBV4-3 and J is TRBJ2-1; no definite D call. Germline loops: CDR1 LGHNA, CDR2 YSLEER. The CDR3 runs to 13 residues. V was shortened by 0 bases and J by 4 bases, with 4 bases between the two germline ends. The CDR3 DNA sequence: TGCGCCAGCAGCCAAGATACATACAATGAGCAGTTCTTC. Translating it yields CASSQDTYNEQFF.

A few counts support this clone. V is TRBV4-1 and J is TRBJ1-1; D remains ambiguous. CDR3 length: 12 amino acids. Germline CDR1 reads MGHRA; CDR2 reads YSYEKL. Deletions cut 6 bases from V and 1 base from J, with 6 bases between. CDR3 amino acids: CASSLGNTEAFF. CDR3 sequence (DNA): TGCGCCAGCAGTCTCGGGAACACTGAAGCTTTCTTT.

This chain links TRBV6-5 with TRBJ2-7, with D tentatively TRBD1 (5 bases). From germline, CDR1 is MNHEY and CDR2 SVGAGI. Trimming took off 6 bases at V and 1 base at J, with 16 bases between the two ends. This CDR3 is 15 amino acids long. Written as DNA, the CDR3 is TGTGCCAGCAGACGACAGTTAACGTTGTCCTACGAGCAGTACTTC. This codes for CASRRQLTLSYEQYF.

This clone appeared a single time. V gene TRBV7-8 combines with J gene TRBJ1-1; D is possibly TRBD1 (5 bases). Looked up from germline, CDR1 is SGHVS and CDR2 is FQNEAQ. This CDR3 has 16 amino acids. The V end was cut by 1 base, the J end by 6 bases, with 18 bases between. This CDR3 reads CASSLDMGGRVAEAFF. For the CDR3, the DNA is TGTGCCAGCAGCTTAGATATGGGGGGGAGGGTAGCTGAAGCTTTCTTT.

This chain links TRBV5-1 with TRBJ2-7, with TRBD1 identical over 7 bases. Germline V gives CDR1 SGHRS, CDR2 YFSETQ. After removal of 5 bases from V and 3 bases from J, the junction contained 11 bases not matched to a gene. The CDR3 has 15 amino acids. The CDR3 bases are TGCGCCAGCAGGATACAGGGGATGGAGAACTACGAGCAGTACTTC. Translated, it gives CASRIQGMENYEQYF.

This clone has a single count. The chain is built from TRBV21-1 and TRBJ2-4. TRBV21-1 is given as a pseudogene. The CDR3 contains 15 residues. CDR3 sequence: CASSQPGALKNIQYF. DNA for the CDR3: TGTGCCAGCAGCCAACCCGGCGCACTTAAGAACATTCAGTACTTC.